This T cell receptor (beta chain) was identified in a study of circulating CD8 cells and anti-PD-1 response in melanoma. Study as a whole: About 55% of the 13 melanoma patients received first-line anti-PD-1 therapy. Responders had complete or partial responses; non-responders had stable or progressive disease. Findings and limits, study-wide: Diversity ranked highest in DNEG and lowest in TIGIT subsets. Peptide assays on expanded sorted subsets replaced tumor-based reactivity testing.

The CDR3 totals 13 residues. V was shortened by 2 bases and J by 5 bases, with 9 bases between the two germline ends. Germline lookup yields CDR1 LNHDA and CDR2 SQIVND (reference sequence). Each library started from 15 ng of total RNA using the QIAseq Immune Repertoire TCR panel. TCRdb independently ran MiXCR on the reads; one entry per CDR3 protein. Of about 420 distinct CDR3 sequences in the sample, 7.1% were seen once. In its sample, this clonotype ranks as medium-sized (0.01 to 0.1%). Antigen: not known. From live CD3+CD8+TCRalphabeta+ cells, four PD-1 and/or TIGIT subsets were sorted. The sequence came from a human donor with melanoma. The rearrangement uses TRBV19 and TRBJ1-2, with unresolved D. The material was CD8+ T cells from PBMCs, obtained at baseline or after one month of anti-PD-1 therapy (not recorded which). CDR3 in amino acids: CASSILTWYGYTF. CDR3 nucleotide sequence: TGTGCCAGTAGTATACTTACCTGGTATGGCTACACCTTC.